This TCR beta chain originates from a study of shared clonotypes between healthy human individuals. CD45RO-negative CD8 cells positively selected for CCR7 made up the naive population, which excluded terminally differentiated effector memory CD45RA+ cells. Sorted subsets were amplified in replicate PCRs using approximately 0.2 ug DNA, roughly 30,000 T cell genomes. In the original workflow: Filtering was not the same, since immunoSEQ gave junction-only sequences without quality scores. Here immunoSEQ multiplex PCR was the method, and the copy in TCRdb shows in-frame clones only, minus some. The V and J calls and clone size come from that table; D and trimming were worked out from the DNA. The sample carries some 740,000 clones, 92% recorded once. Study findings and constraints: Generally, naive subsets came out with larger estimated richness than memory subsets. Compared with clonotypes that all four donors shared, non-shared clonotypes had lower generation probabilities.

On this clone itself: As yet, its antigen is unknown.

The clonotype comes from a man between 25 and 39 years old in good health. Sample: naive CD8+ T cells sorted from blood.

The CDR3 nucleotides read TGTGCCAGCAGTTTTACTAGCGGGAGCTCCTACGAGCAGTACTTC. Translation: CASSFTSGSSYEQYF. J is TRBJ2-7 and V is TRBV28; 11 bases line up with TRBD2. V was clipped by 3 bases and J by 0 bases; unmatched bases: 1. Germline CDR1 reads MDHEN; CDR2 reads SYDVKM. This CDR3 contains 15 residues.